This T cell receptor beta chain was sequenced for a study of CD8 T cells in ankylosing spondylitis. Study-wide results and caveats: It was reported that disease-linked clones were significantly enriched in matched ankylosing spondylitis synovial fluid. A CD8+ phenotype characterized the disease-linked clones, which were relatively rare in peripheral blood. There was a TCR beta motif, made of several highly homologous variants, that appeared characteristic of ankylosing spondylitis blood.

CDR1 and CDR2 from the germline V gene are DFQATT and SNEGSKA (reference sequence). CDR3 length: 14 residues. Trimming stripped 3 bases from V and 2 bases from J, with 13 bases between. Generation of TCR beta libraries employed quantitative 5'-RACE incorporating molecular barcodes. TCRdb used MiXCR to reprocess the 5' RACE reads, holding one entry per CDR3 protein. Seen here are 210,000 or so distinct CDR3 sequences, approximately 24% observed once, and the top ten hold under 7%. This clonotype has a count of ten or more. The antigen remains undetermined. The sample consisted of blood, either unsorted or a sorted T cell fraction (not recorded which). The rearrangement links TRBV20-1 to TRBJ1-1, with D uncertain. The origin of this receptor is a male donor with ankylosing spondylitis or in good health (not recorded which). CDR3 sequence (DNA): TGCAGTGCTAGTGAGGGAGGGCGTAACACTGAAGCTTTCTTT. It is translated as CSASEGGRNTEAFF.